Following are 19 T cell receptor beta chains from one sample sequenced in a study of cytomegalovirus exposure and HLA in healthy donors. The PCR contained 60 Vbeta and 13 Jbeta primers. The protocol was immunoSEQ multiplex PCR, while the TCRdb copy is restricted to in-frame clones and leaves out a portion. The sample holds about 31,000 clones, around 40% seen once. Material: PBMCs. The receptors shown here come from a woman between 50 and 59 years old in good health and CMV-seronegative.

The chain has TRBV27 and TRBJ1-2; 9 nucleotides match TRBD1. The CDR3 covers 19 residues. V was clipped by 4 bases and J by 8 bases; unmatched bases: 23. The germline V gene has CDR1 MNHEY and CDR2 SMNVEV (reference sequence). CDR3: CASSSHLGQGDPLTRGYTF. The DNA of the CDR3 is TGTGCCAGCAGTTCTCACTTGGGACAGGGTGATCCCTTAACTCGGGGCTACACCTTC.

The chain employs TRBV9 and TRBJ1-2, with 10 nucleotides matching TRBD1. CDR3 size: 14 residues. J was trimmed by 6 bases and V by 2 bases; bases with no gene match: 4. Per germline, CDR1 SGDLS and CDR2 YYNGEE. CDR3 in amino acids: CASSVYGTGDGYTF. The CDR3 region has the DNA TGTGCCAGCAGCGTCTACGGGACAGGGGATGGCTACACCTTC.

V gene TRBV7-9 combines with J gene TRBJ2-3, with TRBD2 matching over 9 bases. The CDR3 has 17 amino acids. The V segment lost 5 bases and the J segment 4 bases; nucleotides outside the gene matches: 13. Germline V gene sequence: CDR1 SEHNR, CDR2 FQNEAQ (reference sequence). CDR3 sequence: CASSRQAGLASSDTQYF. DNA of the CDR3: TGTGCCAGCAGCCGTCAGGCGGGACTAGCTTCTTCAGATACGCAGTATTTT.

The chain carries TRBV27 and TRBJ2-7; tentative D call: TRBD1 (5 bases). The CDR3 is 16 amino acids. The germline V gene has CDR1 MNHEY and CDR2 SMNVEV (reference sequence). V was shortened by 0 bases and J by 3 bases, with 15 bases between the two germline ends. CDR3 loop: CASSLSVGAMGYEQYF. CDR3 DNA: TGTGCCAGCAGTTTATCGGTAGGGGCAATGGGCTACGAGCAGTACTTC.

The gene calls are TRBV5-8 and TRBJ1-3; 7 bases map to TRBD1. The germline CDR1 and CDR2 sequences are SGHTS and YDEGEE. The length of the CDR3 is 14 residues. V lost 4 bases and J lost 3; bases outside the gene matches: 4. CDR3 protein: CASSKRTGGNTIYF. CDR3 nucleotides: TGTGCCAGCAGCAAGCGGACAGGTGGAAACACCATATATTTT.

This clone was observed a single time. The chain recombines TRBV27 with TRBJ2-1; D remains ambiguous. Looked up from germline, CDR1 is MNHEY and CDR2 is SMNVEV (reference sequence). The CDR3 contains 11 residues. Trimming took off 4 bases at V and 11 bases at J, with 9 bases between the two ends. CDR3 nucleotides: TGTGCCAGCAGTTCTCAGGTGAAGCAGTTCTTC. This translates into CASSSQVKQFF.

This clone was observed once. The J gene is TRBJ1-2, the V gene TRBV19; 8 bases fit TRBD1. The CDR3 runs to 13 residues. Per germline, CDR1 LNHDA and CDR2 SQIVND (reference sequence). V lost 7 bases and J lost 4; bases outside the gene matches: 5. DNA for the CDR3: TGTGCCAGTATCCGGACAGGGTTCTATGGCTACACCTTC. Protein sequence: CASIRTGFYGYTF.

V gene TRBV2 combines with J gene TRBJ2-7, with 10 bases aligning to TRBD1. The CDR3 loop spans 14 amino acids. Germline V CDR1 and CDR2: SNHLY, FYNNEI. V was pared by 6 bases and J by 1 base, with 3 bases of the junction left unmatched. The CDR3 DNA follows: TGTGCCAGCAGGCGACAGGGGGCTTCCTACGAGCAGTACTTC. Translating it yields CASRRQGASYEQYF.

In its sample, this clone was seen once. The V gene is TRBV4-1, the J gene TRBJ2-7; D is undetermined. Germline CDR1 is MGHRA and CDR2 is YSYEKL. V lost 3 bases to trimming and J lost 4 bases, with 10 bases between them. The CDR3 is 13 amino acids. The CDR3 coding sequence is TGCGCCAGCAGCCAGGATCTAGTTTACGAGCAGTACTTC. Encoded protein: CASSQDLVYEQYF.

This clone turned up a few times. The CDR3, as DNA: TGTGCCAGCAGCTCCGGGGGGAACACTGAAGCTTTCTTT. It yields the protein CASSSGGNTEAFF. The chain has TRBV7-9 and TRBJ1-1, with D perhaps TRBD1 (5 bases). This CDR3 contains 13 residues. Germline V CDR1 and CDR2: SEHNR, FQNEAQ (reference sequence). V was pared by 4 bases and J by 1 base, with 7 bases between. The full variable domain, rest sourced from reference TRBV7-9 and TRBJ1-1, is DTGVSQNPRHKITKRGQNVTFRCDPISEHNRLYWYRQTLGQGPEFLTYFQNEAQLEKSRLLSDRFSAERPKGSFSTLEIQRTEQGDSAMYLCASSSGGNTEAFFGQGTRLTVV.

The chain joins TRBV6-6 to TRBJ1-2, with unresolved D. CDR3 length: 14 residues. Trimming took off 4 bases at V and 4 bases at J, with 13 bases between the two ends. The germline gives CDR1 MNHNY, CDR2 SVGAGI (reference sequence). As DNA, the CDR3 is TGTGCCAGCAGTTCCCTCTGGACTGCCTATGGCTACACCTTC. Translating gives CASSSLWTAYGYTF.

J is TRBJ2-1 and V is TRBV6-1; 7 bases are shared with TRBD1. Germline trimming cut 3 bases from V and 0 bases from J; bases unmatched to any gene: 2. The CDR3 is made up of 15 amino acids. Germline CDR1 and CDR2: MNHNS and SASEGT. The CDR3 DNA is TGTGCCAGCAGTGAGGGACAGAGCTCCTACAATGAGCAGTTCTTC. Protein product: CASSEGQSSYNEQFF.

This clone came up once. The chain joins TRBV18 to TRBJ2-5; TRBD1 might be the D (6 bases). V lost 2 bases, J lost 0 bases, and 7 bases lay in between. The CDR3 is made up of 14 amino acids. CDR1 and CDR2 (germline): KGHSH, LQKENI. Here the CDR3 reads CASSPKGDQETQYF. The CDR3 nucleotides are TGTGCCAGCTCACCAAAGGGGGACCAAGAGACCCAGTACTTC.

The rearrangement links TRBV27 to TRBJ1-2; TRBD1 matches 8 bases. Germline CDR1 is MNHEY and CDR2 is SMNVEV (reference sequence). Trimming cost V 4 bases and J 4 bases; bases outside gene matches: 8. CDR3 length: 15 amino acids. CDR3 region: CASSSVGTGGYGYTF. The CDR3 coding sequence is TGTGCCAGCAGTTCCGTGGGTACAGGGGGCTATGGCTACACCTTC.

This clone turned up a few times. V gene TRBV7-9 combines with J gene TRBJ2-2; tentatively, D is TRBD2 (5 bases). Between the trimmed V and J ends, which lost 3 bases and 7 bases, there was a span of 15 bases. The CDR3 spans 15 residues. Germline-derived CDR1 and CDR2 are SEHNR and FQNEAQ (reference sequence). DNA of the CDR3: TGTGCCAGCAGCTTCCAGCGGATTTTTGGCGGGGAGCTGTTTTTT. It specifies CASSFQRIFGGELFF.

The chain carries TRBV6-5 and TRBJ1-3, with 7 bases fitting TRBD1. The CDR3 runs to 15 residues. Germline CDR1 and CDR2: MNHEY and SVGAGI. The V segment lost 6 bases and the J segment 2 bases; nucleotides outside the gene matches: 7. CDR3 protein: CASRPLDRAGNTIYF. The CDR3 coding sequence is TGTGCCAGCAGACCGCTTGACAGGGCTGGAAACACCATATATTTT.

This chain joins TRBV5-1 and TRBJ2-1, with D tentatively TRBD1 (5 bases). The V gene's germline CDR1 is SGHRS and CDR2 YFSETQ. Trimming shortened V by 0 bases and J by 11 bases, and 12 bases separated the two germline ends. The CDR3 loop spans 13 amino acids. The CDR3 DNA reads TGCGCCAGCAGCTTGGGGGGCCTAAGTAAGCAGTTCTTC. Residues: CASSLGGLSKQFF.

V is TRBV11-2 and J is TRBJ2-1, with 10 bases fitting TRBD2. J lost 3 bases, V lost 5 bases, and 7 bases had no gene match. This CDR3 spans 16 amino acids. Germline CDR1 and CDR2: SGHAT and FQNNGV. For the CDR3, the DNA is TGTGCCAGCAGCCCCCTAGCGGGGGCCAACTACAATGAGCAGTTCTTC. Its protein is CASSPLAGANYNEQFF.

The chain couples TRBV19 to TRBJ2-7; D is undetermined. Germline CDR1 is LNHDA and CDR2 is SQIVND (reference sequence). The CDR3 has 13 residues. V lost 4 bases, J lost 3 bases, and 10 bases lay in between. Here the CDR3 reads CASSTPGGYEQYF. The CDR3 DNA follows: TGTGCCAGTAGTACCCCGGGTGGCTACGAGCAGTACTTC.